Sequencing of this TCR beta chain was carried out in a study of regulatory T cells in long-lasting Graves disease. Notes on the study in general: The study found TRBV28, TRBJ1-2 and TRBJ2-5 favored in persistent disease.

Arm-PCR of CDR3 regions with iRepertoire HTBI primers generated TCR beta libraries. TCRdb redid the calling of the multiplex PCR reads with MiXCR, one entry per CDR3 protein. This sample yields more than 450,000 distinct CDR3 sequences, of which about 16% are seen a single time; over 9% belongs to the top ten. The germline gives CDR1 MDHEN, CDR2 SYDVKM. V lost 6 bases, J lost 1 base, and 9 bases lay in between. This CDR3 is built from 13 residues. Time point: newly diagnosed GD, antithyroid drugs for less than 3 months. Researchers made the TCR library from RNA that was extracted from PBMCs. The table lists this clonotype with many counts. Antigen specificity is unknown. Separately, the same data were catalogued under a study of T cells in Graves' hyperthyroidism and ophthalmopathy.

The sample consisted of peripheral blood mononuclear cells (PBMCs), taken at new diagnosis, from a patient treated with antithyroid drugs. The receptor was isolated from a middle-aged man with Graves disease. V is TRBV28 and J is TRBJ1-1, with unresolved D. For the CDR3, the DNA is TGTGCCAGCAGCTTGGTTGCGAACACTGAAGCTTTCTTT. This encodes CASSLVANTEAFF. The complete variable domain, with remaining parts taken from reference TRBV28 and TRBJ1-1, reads DVKVTQSSRYLVKRTGEKVFLECVQDMDHENMFWYRQDPGLGLRLIYFSYDVKMKEKGDIPEGYSVSREKKERFSLILESASTNQTSMYLCASSLVANTEAFFGQGTRLTVV.